Detailed here is one T cell receptor beta chain. What it recognizes is unknown. The junction shows a germline mismatch at one end, possibly a read error. The data belong to a study of tumor and adjacent non-tumor tissue in lung cancer. Study context: Patients were aged roughly 31 to 76, roughly nine men and about five women, stage I to III. Study results and caveats: Top 100 clones took a larger repertoire share in normal lung. Significantly higher TCR diversity was found in tumor than normal lung.

Per germline, CDR1 ENHRY and CDR2 SYGVKD. There are 13 residues in the CDR3. The template was RNA from unsorted bulk tissue. Three rounds of nested PCR, following a modified ARM-PCR protocol, produced the TCRbeta library. TCRdb used MiXCR to reprocess the multiplex PCR reads, holding one entry per CDR3 protein. The sample shows about 82,000 distinct CDR3 sequences, more than 60% of them seen only once. The receptor was isolated from a woman aged 50 to 60 with non-small cell lung cancer. The chain is built from TRBV10-3 and TRBJ2-7; weak D call: TRBD2 (6 bases). Source material: lung tumor tissue. For the CDR3, the DNA is TGTGCCACGGAGAGATGGGACTCCTGCGAGCAGTACTTC. Translation gives CATERWDSCEQYF.